This TCR beta chain is drawn from a study of T cell responses to AZD1222 COVID-19 vaccine. Points from the study as a whole: Only six or seven AZD1222 recipients tested seropositive at baseline. There were vaccine-associated CD4 TCRs across spike, dominant at 160-218 and 743-854. Without day 14 samples, only post-peak T cell repertoires were studied.

This clone was detected once. What it recognizes is unknown. Germline V gene data show CDR1 as MNHEY and CDR2 as SMNVEV (reference sequence). V lost 4 bases to trimming and J lost 4 bases; unmatched junction nucleotides: 4. This CDR3 has 15 amino acids. Repertoires were generated with immunoSEQ multiplex PCR, while TCRdb's copy carries only in-frame clones and drops some. Among over 100,000 clones listed, under 90% were seen once. The receptor's source is an adult in good health. Sequencing used peripheral blood, obtained on day 0 of AZD1222 vaccination. The chain carries TRBV27 and TRBJ2-7, with 13 bases aligning to TRBD2. This CDR3 is CASSSLLAGGYEQYF. The CDR3 DNA follows: TGTGCCAGCAGTTCCTTACTAGCGGGGGGGTACGAGCAGTACTTC.